This T cell receptor beta chain was found in a study of control samples from healthy donors and cancer patients (dated by TCRdb to 2018 to 2021). Including the terminal cysteine and phenylalanine, the CDR3 comprises 16 residues. Here the CDR3 DNA is all that survives: 48 bases in frame from base 1. Trimming leaves V shorter by 5 bases and J shorter by 2 bases, with the junction holding 10 bases beyond the gene matches. From a lookup of the germline V gene, CDR1 and CDR2 are SQVTM and ANQGSEA. Libraries were made using the immunoSEQ multiplex PCR assay. TCRdb mirrors the immuneACCESS table, restricted to in-frame sequences. Some clones are absent from its copies; in checked studies, under half trace to an unresolved V gene, and the reason for the others is unknown. The sample data list 130,000 or so clones, and around 94% of these were observed just once. The biggest ten clones account for 13% to 15% of the sample.

As to this clone: Its antigen is unknown. Qualities for individual bases were not recorded, and no much larger clone is one base off.

The rearranged chain carries TRBV29-1 and TRBJ1-2; TRBD1 fits 11 bases in the junction. This receptor was identified in a man between 60 and 70 years old with colorectal cancer. The sample was PBMCs. The DNA sequence follows: TGCAGCGTTCGAACCGGGACAGGGGGAAGCAACTATGGCTACACCTTC. It encodes CSVRTGTGGSNYGYTF.